This record covers a single T cell receptor (beta chain). This entry comes from a study of blood T cell repertoires in COVID-19. Study details: Samples of COVID-19 (acute and convalescent) were obtained from the United States, Italy and Spain. Sample material is recorded as cDNA or gDNA derived from T cells, B-cell-depleted T cells, or PBMCs.

Original handling: Amplification of reference gene primers was used by the study to estimate nucleated cell counts. Generated by immunoSEQ multiplex PCR, the TCRdb table keeps only in-frame clones and is missing some. V, J and clone size derive from that table, while D and trimming were established from the DNA sequence. This sample yields some 170,000 clones, of which around 80% are seen a single time; about 8% belongs to the top ten. Germline CDR1 is LNHDA and CDR2 is SQIVND (reference sequence). With 3 bases removed from V and 1 base from J, the gap between germline ends came to 12 bases. There are 15 residues in the CDR3.

This receptor was identified in a woman in her 70s with acute or convalescent COVID-19. V is TRBV19 and J is TRBJ1-1, with D perhaps TRBD1 (5 bases). Specimen: peripheral blood. CDR3: CASSIGRTGNTEAFF. The CDR3 DNA sequence: TGTGCCAGTAGTATCGGACGAACAGGGAACACTGAAGCTTTCTTT.